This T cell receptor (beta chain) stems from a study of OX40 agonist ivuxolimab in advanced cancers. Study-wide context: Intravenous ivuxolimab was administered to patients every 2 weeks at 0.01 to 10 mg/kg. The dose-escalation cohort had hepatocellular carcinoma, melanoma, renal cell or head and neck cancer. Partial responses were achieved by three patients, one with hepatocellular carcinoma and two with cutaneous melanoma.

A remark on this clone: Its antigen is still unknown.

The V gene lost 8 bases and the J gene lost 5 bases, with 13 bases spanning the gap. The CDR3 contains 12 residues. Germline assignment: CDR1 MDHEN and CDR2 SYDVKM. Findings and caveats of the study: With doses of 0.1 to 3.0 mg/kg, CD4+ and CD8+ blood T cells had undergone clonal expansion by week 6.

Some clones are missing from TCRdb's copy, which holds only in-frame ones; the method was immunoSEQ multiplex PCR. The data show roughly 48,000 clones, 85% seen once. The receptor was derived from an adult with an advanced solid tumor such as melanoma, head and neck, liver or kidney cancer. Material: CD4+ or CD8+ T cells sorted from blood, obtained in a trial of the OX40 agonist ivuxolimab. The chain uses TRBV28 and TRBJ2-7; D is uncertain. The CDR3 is CASLRGNNEQYF. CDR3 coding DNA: TGTGCCAGCCTCCGCGGTAACAACGAGCAGTACTTC. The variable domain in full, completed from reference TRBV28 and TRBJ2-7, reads DVKVTQSSRYLVKRTGEKVFLECVQDMDHENMFWYRQDPGLGLRLIYFSYDVKMKEKGDIPEGYSVSREKKERFSLILESASTNQTSMYLCASLRGNNEQYFGPGTRLTVT.